The rows below give T cell receptor beta chains drawn from one sample of a study of post-analysis software for immune sequencing data. TCRdb analysed the PCR reads with MiXCR anew, one entry per CDR3 protein. The repertoire consists of 350,000 to 500,000 distinct CDR3 sequences, with approximately 38% occurring once and the leading ten covering less than 10%. Specimen: blood. The receptors derive from a girl aged 2-10 years with multiple sclerosis. The CDR3 runs from the conserved cysteine through the conserved F or W. D genes are given only for firm matches. Size is stated for part of the rows, as once, few or many counts, or as a class when the clone is expanded.

DNA: TGCAGTGCTAGTCAACCAGCGGGACAGATAGATACGCAGTATTTT
CDR3: CSASQPAGQIDTQYF
size: NA
length: 15
J: TRBJ2-3
V: TRBV20-1
D: NA

DNA: TGCGCCAGCAGCTTGGGGGGGTATGAGCAGTTCTTC
CDR3: CASSLGGYEQFF
size: NA
length: 12
J: TRBJ2-1
V: TRBV5-1
D: NA

DNA: TGTGCCAGCAGCCAAGAAGTGCGTTATAGCAATCAGCCCCAGCATTTT
CDR3: CASSQEVRYSNQPQHF
size: few
length: 16
J: TRBJ1-5
V: TRBV4-2
D: NA

DNA: TGTGCCAGCAGGGAGGCGCCCAGGGCGGCTTTCTTT
CDR3: CASREAPRAAFF
size: NA
length: 12
J: TRBJ1-1
V: TRBV2
D: NA

DNA: TGCGCCAGCAGCCAAGATCAGAGAGAGACCCAGTACTTC
CDR3: CASSQDQRETQYF
size: NA
length: 13
J: TRBJ2-5
V: TRBV4-3
D: NA

DNA: TGTGCCAGCAGGACATTCGGGACCCAGTACTTC
CDR3: CASRTFGTQYF
size: NA
length: 11
J: TRBJ2-5
V: TRBV6-5
D: NA

DNA: TGTGCCAGCAGCCCGGAAGGGGGGCGCTACAATGAGCAGTTCTTC
CDR3: CASSPEGGRYNEQFF
size: few
length: 15
J: TRBJ2-1
V: TRBV3-1
D: NA

DNA: TGCGCCAGCAGCATTTCGGGGTTTACCTACAATGAGCAGTTCTTC
CDR3: CASSISGFTYNEQFF
size: NA
length: 15
J: TRBJ2-1
V: TRBV5-1
D: NA

DNA: TGTGCCAGCAGCTGGGGGATTGTGGCTAACTATGGCTACACCTTC
CDR3: CASSWGIVANYGYTF
size: once
length: 15
J: TRBJ1-2
V: TRBV5-4
D: NA

DNA: TGCAGTGCTAGAGACCTCCCCTCAGGGAAGAACACTGAAGCTTTCTTT
CDR3: CSARDLPSGKNTEAFF
size: NA
length: 16
J: TRBJ1-1
V: TRBV20-1
D: NA

DNA: TGTGCCAGCGGGGGACTAACGAACCAAGAGACCCAGTACTTC
CDR3: CASGGLTNQETQYF
size: NA
length: 14
J: TRBJ2-5
V: TRBV6-6
D: TRBD2

DNA: TGCAGCGTTGAGGTTGGTCGGGCCACTGAAGCTTTCTTT
CDR3: CSVEVGRATEAFF
size: NA
length: 13
J: TRBJ1-1
V: TRBV29-1
D: NA

DNA: TGCGCCAGCAGTGAGGGGGTGAGGGCTGAAGCTTTCTTT
CDR3: CASSEGVRAEAFF
size: few
length: 13
J: TRBJ1-1
V: TRBV10-1
D: NA

DNA: TGCAGCGGGCGGACGGGAAATGAAAAACTGTTTTTT
CDR3: CSGRTGNEKLFF
size: few
length: 12
J: TRBJ1-4
V: TRBV29-1
D: NA

DNA: TGCGCCAGCAGCTCATTAAGACAGGGGTTATTCGAAAGCTCCTACGAGCAGTACTTC
CDR3: CASSSLRQGLFESSYEQYF
size: few
length: 19
J: TRBJ2-7
V: TRBV5-1
D: TRBD1

DNA: TGTGCCAGCAGCTCCGTAGGGAACAGGGAGGCCTATGGCTACACCTTC
CDR3: CASSSVGNREAYGYTF
size: NA
length: 16
J: TRBJ1-2
V: TRBV7-9
D: NA

DNA: TGTGCCAGCAGCCCGGGAGGTATTTGGGAGACCCAGTACTTC
CDR3: CASSPGGIWETQYF
size: few
length: 14
J: TRBJ2-5
V: TRBV5-4
D: TRBD2

DNA: TGCAGTGGGCAGCAAGAGACCCAGTACTTC
CDR3: CSGQQETQYF
size: NA
length: 10
J: TRBJ2-5
V: TRBV20-1
D: NA

DNA: TGTGCCAGCAGTTTGGGACTTCCCACTCCTAGCAATCAGCCCCAGCATTTT
CDR3: CASSLGLPTPSNQPQHF
size: few
length: 17
J: TRBJ1-5
V: TRBV28
D: NA

DNA: TGCGCCAGCAGCCCTTTTGGGTCCCCCGGGACAGTTTACAATGAGCAGTTCTTC
CDR3: CASSPFGSPGTVYNEQFF
size: few
length: 18
J: TRBJ2-1
V: TRBV4-3
D: TRBD1

DNA: TGTGCCAGCACCGTTACCCCCGTTAAAGCTGAAGCTTTCTTT
CDR3: CASTVTPVKAEAFF
size: few
length: 14
J: TRBJ1-1
V: TRBV11-2
D: NA

DNA: TGCGCCAGCAGCCAAGGACATCCATACGAGCAGTACTTC
CDR3: CASSQGHPYEQYF
size: NA
length: 13
J: TRBJ2-7
V: TRBV4-3
D: NA

DNA: TGTGCCATCAGCCTCGACCCTACAGGGAGAGAGGCTTTCTTT
CDR3: CAISLDPTGREAFF
size: many
length: 14
J: TRBJ1-1
V: TRBV10-3
D: NA

DNA: TGTGCCAGCAGCCCCCCTGACGGGATCCGTACTCAAGAGACCCAGTACTTC
CDR3: CASSPPDGIRTQETQYF
size: few
length: 17
J: TRBJ2-5
V: TRBV28
D: NA

DNA: TGCAGTGCTAGAGATCTGGGGAACCCCAGCAATCAGCCCCAGCATTTT
CDR3: CSARDLGNPSNQPQHF
size: NA
length: 16
J: TRBJ1-5
V: TRBV20-1
D: NA

DNA: TGTGCCAGCAGCTCCCCAGGCGGGAGGGCCGTGACAGATACGCAGTATTTT
CDR3: CASSSPGGRAVTDTQYF
size: few
length: 17
J: TRBJ2-3
V: TRBV7-3
D: TRBD2

DNA: TGTGCCAGCAGTTCCCTAGCGGGAGTGGGTTACAATGAGCAGTTCTTC
CDR3: CASSSLAGVGYNEQFF
size: few
length: 16
J: TRBJ2-1
V: TRBV6-5
D: TRBD2

DNA: TGCGCCAGCAGTCTCCATGGGACAGGGGACAATGAGCAGTTCTTC
CDR3: CASSLHGTGDNEQFF
size: NA
length: 15
J: TRBJ2-1
V: TRBV5-1
D: TRBD1

DNA: TGTGCCACCAGCGGGACAGGGGATGGCTACACCTTC
CDR3: CATSGTGDGYTF
size: NA
length: 12
J: TRBJ1-2
V: TRBV15
D: TRBD1

DNA: TGTGCCAGCAGTTTAAGGGACAATCAGCCCCAGCATTTT
CDR3: CASSLRDNQPQHF
size: few
length: 13
J: TRBJ1-5
V: TRBV27
D: NA

DNA: TGTGCCAGCAGTTTAAGGGGGTCAGGGTGGGAGCGGGAGACCTACAATGAGCAGTTCTTC
CDR3: CASSLRGSGWERETYNEQFF
size: NA
length: 20
J: TRBJ2-1
V: TRBV27
D: TRBD2

DNA: TGTGCCAGCAGCTCCCAGGCCAACGGGGCCAACGTCCTGACTTTC
CDR3: CASSSQANGANVLTF
size: few
length: 15
J: TRBJ2-6
V: TRBV9
D: NA

DNA: TGTGCCAGCAGCCGAGGGGTTGGACGGAATGAGCAGTTCTTC
CDR3: CASSRGVGRNEQFF
size: few
length: 14
J: TRBJ2-1
V: TRBV14
D: NA

DNA: TGCGCCAGCAGCCGAAGACAGGGCGCAGATACGCAGTATTTT
CDR3: CASSRRQGADTQYF
size: few
length: 14
J: TRBJ2-3
V: TRBV4-3
D: TRBD1

DNA: TGTGCCAACACCCGCGGCGGGGGGTACGGTGAGCAGTTCTTC
CDR3: CANTRGGGYGEQFF
size: few
length: 14
J: TRBJ2-1
V: TRBV2
D: TRBD2

DNA: TGTGCCTGGAGTACGACCGGGACGGCCCAGTATTTT
CDR3: CAWSTTGTAQYF
size: few
length: 12
J: TRBJ2-3
V: TRBV30
D: NA

DNA: TGTGCCAGCAGCGTAGCGTTAGGGACAGGGATCTACAATGAGCAGTTCTTC
CDR3: CASSVALGTGIYNEQFF
size: few
length: 17
J: TRBJ2-1
V: TRBV9
D: TRBD1

DNA: TGTGCCAGCACAAAAGGGCTTGGGACAGGGGGGTTTCAGCCCCAGCATTTT
CDR3: CASTKGLGTGGFQPQHF
size: NA
length: 17
J: TRBJ1-5
V: TRBV6-1
D: TRBD1

DNA: TGCAGTGCTTTGAACAGGTTATGGTCCTACGAGCAGTACTTC
CDR3: CSALNRLWSYEQYF
size: NA
length: 14
J: TRBJ2-7
V: TRBV20-1
D: NA

DNA: TGTGCCACCAGCAACACAGGGAGGGGCTGGAATGAGCAGTTCTTC
CDR3: CATSNTGRGWNEQFF
size: few
length: 15
J: TRBJ2-1
V: TRBV24-1
D: NA